A single TCR beta chain is shown here with its context. This sample is drawn from a study of T cell changes during pregnancy in multiple sclerosis. V lost 4 bases to trimming and J lost 0 bases, with 6 bases between them. The CDR3 is 14 amino acids. The germline CDR1 and CDR2 sequences are KGHSH and LQKENI. The assay was immunoSEQ multiplex PCR, and TCRdb's table has in-frame clones only and misses some. This sample has some 38,000 clones, with around nine tenths found just once. This receptor was obtained from a female donor in good health, enrolled as a control in a pregnancy study. The gene calls are TRBV18 and TRBJ2-2; D remains unclear. Sequencing used CD4+ T cells from peripheral blood mononuclear cells, obtained after pregnancy. CDR3 DNA: TGTGCCAGCTCACTCAATGCGAACACCGGGGAGCTGTTTTTT. Translating it yields CASSLNANTGELFF.